A selection of T cell receptor beta chains follows, all from one sample in a study of T cell responses to AZD1222 COVID-19 vaccine. Generated by immunoSEQ multiplex PCR, the TCRdb table keeps only in-frame clones and is missing some. The sample holds about 150,000 clones, 80% to 90% seen once. The material sequenced was peripheral blood, taken on day 0 of AZD1222 vaccination. These receptors were taken from an adult in good health. CDR3s include the opening cysteine and the closing phenylalanine or tryptophan. The D gene is left open where the match is weak. Rows may omit the clone size; those that give it use once, few, many or a size class.

j_call clone_size v_call d_call cdr3_aa cdr3_nt
TRBJ1-2 - TRBV7-2 - CASSPEVGGHNYGYTF TGTGCCAGCAGCCCAGAGGTCGGGGGACATAACTATGGCTACACCTTC
TRBJ1-3 - TRBV18 TRBD1 CASSPRTGYGNTIYF TGTGCCAGCTCACCAAGGACAGGGTATGGAAACACCATATATTTT
TRBJ1-1 - TRBV5-1 - CASSLRTETTEAFF TGCGCCAGCAGCTTGCGAACGGAAACCACTGAAGCTTTCTTT
TRBJ2-7 - TRBV27 - CASSPTWVGEQYF TGTGCCAGCAGTCCGACTTGGGTGGGCGAGCAGTACTTC
TRBJ2-6 - TRBV24-1 - CATSDPTPSGANVLTF TGTGCCACCAGTGATCCGACGCCATCTGGGGCCAACGTCCTGACTTTC
TRBJ1-1 - TRBV12-3/TRBV12-4 TRBD1 CASSIQGERAFF TGTGCCAGCAGTATACAGGGGGAGAGGGCTTTCTTT
TRBJ1-6 - TRBV7-2 - CASSLVAGINSPLHF TGTGCCAGCAGCTTAGTGGCGGGGATCAATTCACCCCTCCACTTT
TRBJ1-1 - TRBV19 TRBD1 CASTPLQGATGEAFF TGTGCCAGTACCCCTCTCCAGGGGGCTACTGGTGAAGCTTTCTTT
TRBJ2-1 - TRBV14 - CASSQLGPIGNEQFF TGTGCCAGCAGCCAACTTGGCCCGATCGGGAATGAGCAGTTCTTC
TRBJ2-1 few TRBV6-5 - CASSYGRLNEQFF TGTGCCAGCAGTTACGGACGCCTCAATGAGCAGTTCTTC
TRBJ1-4 once TRBV28 - CASSRGTREKLFF TGTGCCAGCAGCCGTGGGACAAGGGAAAAACTGTTTTTT
TRBJ2-3 - TRBV9 - CASSAPQLEGSSDTQYF TGTGCCAGCAGCGCCCCCCAGCTTGAGGGTTCTTCAGATACGCAGTATTTT
TRBJ1-1 once TRBV28 - CASSYGRTEAFF TGTGCCAGCAGTTATGGCAGGACTGAAGCTTTCTTT
TRBJ1-5 - TRBV29-1 - CSVKVDFGPQHF TGCAGCGTTAAAGTGGACTTCGGGCCCCAGCATTTT
TRBJ2-5 - TRBV6-5 - CASSKNKAKQETQYF TGTGCCAGCAGTAAAAATAAGGCGAAGCAAGAGACCCAGTACTTC
TRBJ2-1 - TRBV5-1 TRBD2 CASSLTSGRANEQFF TGCGCCAGCAGCCTGACTAGCGGGAGGGCCAATGAGCAGTTCTTC
TRBJ2-7 - TRBV11-2 - CASSQLGGTQGYEQYF TGTGCCAGCAGCCAGTTGGGGGGAACCCAGGGATACGAGCAGTACTTC
TRBJ2-7 - TRBV6-2/TRBV6-3 - CASSYSMGYEQYF TGTGCCAGCAGTTACTCGATGGGCTACGAGCAGTACTTC
TRBJ1-6 - TRBV7-3 - CASSSQANNSPLHF TGTGCCAGCAGCTCCCAAGCCAATAATTCACCCCTCCACTTT
TRBJ2-5 - TRBV18 TRBD1 CASSPPGQQETQYF TGTGCCAGCTCACCACCGGGACAGCAAGAGACCCAGTACTTC
TRBJ2-7 - TRBV7-8 - CASSRAPQPGLPYEQYF TGTGCCAGCAGCCGAGCACCCCAGCCGGGACTCCCCTACGAGCAGTACTTC
TRBJ1-2 - TRBV5-4 TRBD1 CASNPTGVPYGYTF TGTGCCAGCAATCCGACAGGGGTCCCCTATGGCTACACCTTC
TRBJ2-1 - TRBV27 TRBD1 CASREPGQTYNEQFF TGTGCCAGTAGGGAGCCGGGACAGACCTACAATGAGCAGTTCTTC
TRBJ2-3 - TRBV5-1 TRBD2 CASSGGRASDTQYF TGCGCCAGCAGCGGCGGGAGGGCCTCAGATACGCAGTATTTT
TRBJ2-1 - TRBV28 TRBD2 CASRRTSGSPVGNNEQFF TGTGCCAGCAGACGGACTAGCGGGAGCCCGGTTGGTAACAATGAGCAGTTCTTC
TRBJ2-7 - TRBV5-8 - CASSFSTGRHYEQYF TGTGCCAGCAGCTTCAGCACTGGACGGCACTACGAGCAGTACTTC
TRBJ1-6 - TRBV5-1 - CASSFYGPRSDSPLHF TGCGCCAGCAGCTTTTACGGGCCCCGAAGCGATTCACCCCTCCACTTT
TRBJ2-7 - TRBV10-3 TRBD1 CATRTGSYEQYF TGTGCCACAAGGACAGGCTCCTACGAGCAGTACTTC
TRBJ2-1 few TRBV7-9 TRBD2 CASTGLAGDNEQFF TGTGCCAGCACCGGGCTAGCGGGAGACAATGAGCAGTTCTTC
TRBJ2-2 - TRBV5-1 TRBD2 CASSAPPRTSAANTGELFF TGCGCCAGCAGCGCGCCGCCTCGGACTAGCGCCGCGAACACCGGGGAGCTGTTTTTT
TRBJ1-5 - TRBV15 - CATSRDRQPQHF TGTGCCACCAGCAGAGATCGACAGCCCCAGCATTTT
TRBJ2-2 - TRBV7-3 - CASTATGELFF TGTGCCAGCACCGCCACCGGGGAGCTGTTTTTT
TRBJ1-4 - TRBV6-5 - CASSWINEKLFF TGTGCCAGCAGTTGGATTAATGAAAAACTGTTTTTT
TRBJ1-2 - TRBV18 TRBD1 CASSPRQGADYGYTF TGTGCCAGCTCACCACGACAGGGGGCGGACTATGGCTACACCTTC
TRBJ1-1 - TRBV7-3 TRBD1 CASSATGGTEAFF TGTGCCAGCAGCGCAACAGGGGGTACTGAAGCTTTCTTT
TRBJ2-3 - TRBV10-3 - CAISEENSPIPVADTQYF TGTGCCATCAGTGAGGAGAACTCCCCCATCCCAGTCGCAGATACGCAGTATTTT
TRBJ1-5 - TRBV5-6 - CASSLGAGGAYSNQPQHF TGTGCCAGCAGCTTGGGGGCTGGAGGAGCTTATAGCAATCAGCCCCAGCATTTT
TRBJ1-2 once TRBV19 - CAIPGPYYGYTF TGTGCCATCCCGGGGCCATACTATGGCTACACCTTC
TRBJ2-7 - TRBV9 - CANSVDDEQYF TGTGCCAACAGCGTAGATGACGAGCAGTACTTC
TRBJ2-3 - TRBV7-2 - CASSRDTDTQYF TGTGCCAGCAGCCGTGACACAGATACGCAGTATTTT
TRBJ2-7 - TRBV6-5 - CASRRDPREYEQYF TGTGCCAGCAGGCGGGACCCAAGGGAGTACGAGCAGTACTTC
TRBJ2-7 - TRBV2 TRBD1 CASTKGQGVYEQYF TGTGCCAGCACCAAAGGACAGGGCGTCTACGAGCAGTACTTC
TRBJ2-1 - TRBV4-1 - CASSQAPSQGNEQFF TGCGCCAGCAGCCAAGCCCCAAGTCAGGGTAATGAGCAGTTCTTC
TRBJ1-2 - TRBV30 - CAWFGTNYGYTF TGTGCCTGGTTCGGAACTAACTATGGCTACACCTTC
TRBJ2-1 - TRBV23-1 TRBD2 CASSQLKLLAGGPRVDNEQFF TGCGCCAGCAGTCAATTAAAACTACTAGCGGGAGGGCCTAGGGTCGACAATGAGCAGTTCTTC
TRBJ2-5 once TRBV12-3/TRBV12-4 - CASAFLGETQYF TGTGCCAGCGCGTTCCTCGGGGAGACCCAGTACTTC
TRBJ2-6 - TRBV14 - CASSLLSSGANVLTF TGTGCCAGCAGCCTGTTGAGCTCTGGGGCCAACGTCCTGACTTTC
TRBJ1-1 - TRBV7-2 - CASSTGVRSTEAFF TGTGCCAGCAGCACCGGGGTACGAAGCACTGAAGCTTTCTTT
TRBJ1-6 - TRBV2 - CASSERQGVDSPLHF TGTGCCAGCAGTGAACGGCAGGGTGTGGATTCACCCCTCCACTTT
TRBJ2-2 - TRBV24-1 TRBD2 CATSDLNGRLGTGELFF TGTGCCACCAGTGATTTGAACGGGAGGTTGGGAACCGGGGAGCTGTTTTTT
TRBJ1-5 - TRBV6-5 TRBD1 CASRPGQVSNQPQHF TGTGCCAGCAGACCGGGACAGGTTAGCAATCAGCCCCAGCATTTT
TRBJ2-1 once TRBV5-3 - CARSLRREQFF TGTGCCAGAAGCTTGAGACGTGAGCAGTTCTTC
TRBJ1-2 - TRBV5-6 - CASREVGLNYGYTF TGTGCCAGCAGGGAGGTGGGACTCAACTATGGCTACACCTTC
TRBJ1-2 - TRBV7-2 - CASSFGGGVYGYTF TGTGCCAGCAGCTTCGGGGGAGGAGTCTATGGCTACACCTTC
TRBJ2-2 - TRBV27 - CASRIGFWTGELFF TGTGCCAGTCGAATCGGGTTCTGGACCGGGGAGCTGTTTTTT
TRBJ1-2 - TRBV6-2/TRBV6-3 - CASSYNRGSYTF TGTGCCAGCAGTTATAATCGGGGAAGCTACACCTTC
TRBJ1-1 - TRBV15 - CATSLRSQMNTEAFF TGTGCCACCAGCCTACGCTCTCAGATGAACACTGAAGCTTTCTTT
TRBJ2-2 - TRBV7-2 - CASSLAPGVAGELFF TGTGCCAGCAGCTTAGCGCCGGGAGTTGCCGGGGAGCTGTTTTTT